This T cell receptor (beta chain) originates from a study of response to subunit inactivated influenza vaccine (dated by TCRdb to 2016 to 2018). For the study in its entirety: To follow how T cells responded to a trivalent subunit inactivated influenza vaccine, the researchers relied on deep quantitative profiling of the T cell receptor repertoire.

The method was RT-PCR. Sequencing used an Illumina HiSeq 2500. Clones were called with MiXCR by TCRdb after fastp trimmed the public reads at Q25, and only in-frame beta chains were retained. A single entry per CDR3 protein holds the most common genes and DNA from its merged rows. The sample records some 520,000 distinct CDR3 sequences, approximately 17% of which are singletons. The ten top clones hold 2.5% to 3.5% of the sample. Per the germline V gene, SQVTM is the CDR1 and ANQGSEA is the CDR2. V lost 8 bases and J lost 7 bases, and the count of bases not matched to a germline gene is 6. The CDR3 numbers 11 residues from cysteine through phenylalanine. Of all the DNA, just the CDR3 is kept, 33 bases in frame from base 1. Worth noting for this clonotype: Its antigen is not yet known. It has no much larger one-base neighbor in the sample; base qualities were not kept.

The research as a whole found: The authors suggested that each seasonal influenza vaccination may recruit only a limited number of new T cells.

This TCR was sampled from a man aged 45 to 75 who received an inactivated influenza vaccine. Donor details come from another sample of the same person, matched by shared clones. The rearranged chain carries TRBV29-1 and TRBJ1-2, with 8 bases matching TRBD1. This sample comprised CD4+ T cells sorted from PBMCs, obtained around 25 months after vaccination. The sequenced DNA: TGCAGCTCTGGGACAGGCGGTGGCTACACCTTC. Its product reads: CSSGTGGGYTF.